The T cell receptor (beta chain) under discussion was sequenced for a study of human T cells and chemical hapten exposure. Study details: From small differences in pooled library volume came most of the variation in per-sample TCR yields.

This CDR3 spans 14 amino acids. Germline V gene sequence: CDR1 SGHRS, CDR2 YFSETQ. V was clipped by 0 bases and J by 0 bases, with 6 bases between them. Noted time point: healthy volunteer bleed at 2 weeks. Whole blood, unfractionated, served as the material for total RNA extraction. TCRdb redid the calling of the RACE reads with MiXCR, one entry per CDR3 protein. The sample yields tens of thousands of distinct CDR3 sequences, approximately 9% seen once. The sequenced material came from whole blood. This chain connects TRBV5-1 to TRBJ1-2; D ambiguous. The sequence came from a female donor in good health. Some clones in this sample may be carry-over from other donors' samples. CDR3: CASSLDRSNYGYTF. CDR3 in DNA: TGCGCCAGCAGCTTGGACAGATCTAACTATGGCTACACCTTC.